This TCR beta chain was identified in a study of radiotherapy plus CTLA-4 blockade in lung cancer (dated by TCRdb to the late 2010s). About the study as a whole: Objective responses were observed in 18% of enrolled patients, and disease control was achieved in roughly 30%.

The method was the immunoSEQ multiplex PCR assay. Not all clones reach the TCRdb copy of this immuneACCESS table, which keeps in-frame sequences only. Checked studies attribute under half of the gap to unresolved V genes and leave the rest unexplained. The table for this sample lists 85,000 to 90,000 clones; about 88% of them were counted only once. Of the sample, approximately 15% is held by the ten largest clones. Worth noting for this clone: This receptor's antigen is unknown. The junction departs from germline at one end; a sequencing error may be responsible.

Including the terminal cysteine and phenylalanine, the CDR3 comprises 13 residues. Solely the CDR3 DNA is kept, with 39 bases framed from the first base. The germline V gene (reference sequence) specifies GTSNPN as CDR1 and SVGIG as CDR2. The study at large found these results: Early dynamic changes in blood T cell clones, together with increased serum interferon-beta after radiation, were reported as the strongest predictors of response. After treatment with radiotherapy and ipilimumab, TCR clones that originated in tumors expanded in peripheral blood.

The study tested focal radiation therapy combined with CTLA-4 blockade (ipilimumab) in patients with chemo-refractory metastatic non-small-cell lung cancer. Sample: peripheral blood, taken from a patient treated with radiotherapy plus ipilimumab. This TCR derives from a human donor with non-small cell lung cancer that progressed on radiotherapy plus ipilimumab. This receptor chain uses TRBV30 and TRBJ1-2, and the D gene may be TRBD1, 6 bases matching. The CDR3 protein: CAWTSGGLYSYTF. The DNA sequence is as follows: TGTGCCTGGACCTCTGGGGGGCTCTATAGCTACACCTTC.